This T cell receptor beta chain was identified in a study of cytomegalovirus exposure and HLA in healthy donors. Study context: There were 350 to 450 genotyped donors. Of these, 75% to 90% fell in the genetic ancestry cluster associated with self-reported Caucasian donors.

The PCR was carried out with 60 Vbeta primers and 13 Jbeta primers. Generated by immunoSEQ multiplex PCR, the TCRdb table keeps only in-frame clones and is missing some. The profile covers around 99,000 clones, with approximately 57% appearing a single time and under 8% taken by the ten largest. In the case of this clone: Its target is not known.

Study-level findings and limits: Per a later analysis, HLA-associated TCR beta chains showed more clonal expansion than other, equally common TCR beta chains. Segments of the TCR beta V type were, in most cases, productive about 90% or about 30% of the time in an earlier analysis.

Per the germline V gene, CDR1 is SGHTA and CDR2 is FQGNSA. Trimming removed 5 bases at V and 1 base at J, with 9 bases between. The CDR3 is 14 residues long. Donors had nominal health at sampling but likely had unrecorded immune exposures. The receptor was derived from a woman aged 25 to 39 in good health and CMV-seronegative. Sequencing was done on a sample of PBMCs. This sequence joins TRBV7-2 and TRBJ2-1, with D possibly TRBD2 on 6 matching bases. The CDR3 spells CASSRDSSYNEQFF. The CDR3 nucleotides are TGTGCCAGCAGCAGGGACTCTTCCTACAATGAGCAGTTCTTC.